The clone carrying this T cell receptor beta chain was found many times. Its antigen is as yet unknown. Stable Graves' hyperthyroidism denoted no ophthalmopathy progression over 18 months. The hyperthyroidism patients had all been newly diagnosed, and their disease duration was under 2 months. Their ages ranged from 18 to 65 years. This sample is part of a study of T cells in Graves' hyperthyroidism and ophthalmopathy. As for the study in general: Peripheral blood was secured at the point of initial diagnosis, before any treatment.

The CDR3 spans 17 residues. With 5 bases clipped from V and 2 bases from J, the junction kept 7 bases outside the gene matches. Germline CDR1 reads WNHNN; CDR2 reads SYGVQD (reference sequence). Broader study findings: Also found in blood were most expanded thyroid clonotypes above 0.001.

Template material for amplifying TCR beta CDR3 regions consisted of RNA transcripts. The TCR CDR3 first-round RT-PCR relied on the HTBI primer set. TCRdb called the multiplex PCR reads again in MiXCR, with one record for every CDR3 protein. The sample comprises some 700,000 distinct CDR3 sequences, 17% of which are singletons, and 15% to 19% rests with the top ten. This sequence originates from a man aged 50-60 years with Graves' hyperthyroidism. The gene calls are TRBV10-1 and TRBJ2-3, with 13 bases identical to TRBD2. The sequenced material came from blood. Written as DNA, the CDR3 is TGCGCCAGCAGTACCGGGACTAGCGGGGAAATCACAGATACGCAGTATTTT. Amino acids: CASSTGTSGEITDTQYF.